One T cell receptor beta chain is described in this entry. This sample stems from a study of blood T cell repertoires in COVID-19. Study overall: The United States, Italy and Spain supplied acute and convalescent COVID-19 samples.

While infection was still active, Seattle patients were enrolled and then followed longitudinally. Repertoires were generated with immunoSEQ multiplex PCR, while TCRdb's copy carries only in-frame clones and drops some. The table lists about 52,000 clones, 82% of them singletons, with 11% in the top ten. The TCR sequence derives from a man older than 75 with COVID-19, enrolled during active disease. Input material: peripheral blood.

DNA for the CDR3: TGTGCCATCAGTGAGGCAGGTGGTAACACTGAAGCTTTCTTT. Translated, it gives CAISEAGGNTEAFF. This sequence joins TRBV10-3 and TRBJ1-1, with D hard to call. Trimming pared 2 bases from V and 2 bases from J, leaving 9 bases between. This CDR3 has 14 amino acids. Germline CDR1 ENHRY, CDR2 SYGVKD.